The present entry profiles one T cell receptor (beta chain) with its context. This sample is part of a study of T cell changes during pregnancy in multiple sclerosis. Some clones are missing from TCRdb's copy, which holds only in-frame ones; the method was immunoSEQ multiplex PCR. Found here are fewer than 55,000 clones, 85% to 90% of them singletons; the top ten hold around 4.7%. Germline loops: CDR1 SGHNT, CDR2 YENEEA. Trimming removed 3 bases from V and 8 bases from J; junction bases left unmatched: 13. The CDR3 extends over 17 amino acids. The sequencing here drew on peripheral blood, taken in the second trimester of pregnancy. The chain uses TRBV11-3 and TRBJ2-1, with 10 bases identical to TRBD1. This sequence originates from a female donor in good health, enrolled as a control in a pregnancy study. CDR3 residues: CASSFLIRDRGPDEQFF. In DNA form, the CDR3 reads TGTGCCAGCAGCTTCCTTATCCGGGACAGGGGCCCGGATGAGCAGTTCTTC. Full variable domain (missing parts from reference TRBV11-3 and TRBJ2-1): EAGVVQSPRYKIIEKKQPVAFWCNPISGHNTLYWYLQNLGQGPELLIRYENEEAVDDSQLPKDRFSAERLKGVDSTLKIQPAELGDSAVYLCASSFLIRDRGPDEQFFGPGTRLTVL.